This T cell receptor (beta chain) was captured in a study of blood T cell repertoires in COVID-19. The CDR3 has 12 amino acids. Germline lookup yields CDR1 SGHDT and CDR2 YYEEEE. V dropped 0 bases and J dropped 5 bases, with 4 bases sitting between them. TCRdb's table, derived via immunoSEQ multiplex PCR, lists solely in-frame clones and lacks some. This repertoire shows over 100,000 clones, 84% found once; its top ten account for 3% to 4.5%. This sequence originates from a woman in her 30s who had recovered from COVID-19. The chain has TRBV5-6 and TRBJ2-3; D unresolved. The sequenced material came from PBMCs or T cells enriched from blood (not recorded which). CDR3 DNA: TGTGCCAGCAGCTTGGTCATAGATACGCAGTATTTT. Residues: CASSLVIDTQYF.